The rows below give T cell receptor beta chains drawn from one sample of a study of CD8 T cells in ankylosing spondylitis. TCRdb redid the calling of the 5' RACE reads with MiXCR, one entry per CDR3 protein. The top ten hold under 8% of the sample, which has 200,000 to 250,000 distinct CDR3 sequences, 25% to 30% seen once. The specimen sequenced was blood, either unsorted or a sorted T cell fraction (not recorded which). These receptors all come from a male donor with ankylosing spondylitis or in good health (not recorded which). Both conserved end residues are part of each CDR3. Each record gives: V gene, D gene, clone size, J gene, CDR3 protein, CDR3 DNA. D genes are given only for firm matches. A row's size may be missing; if present it is once, few, many or a size class.

TRBV20-1	.	few	TRBJ2-7	CSSSGYEQYF	TGCAGTTCCTCCGGGTACGAGCAGTACTTC
TRBV29-1	.	many	TRBJ2-3	CSVHGISTDTQYF	TGCAGCGTCCACGGGATTAGCACAGATACGCAGTATTTT
TRBV25-1	.	few	TRBJ2-7	CASSVAGYEQYF	TGTGCCAGCAGTGTCGCCGGCTACGAGCAGTACTTC
TRBV20-1	.	.	TRBJ2-7	CSASRLYSSYEQYF	TGCAGTGCTAGCAGACTCTACTCCTCCTACGAGCAGTACTTC
TRBV5-6	TRBD1	few	TRBJ2-1	CASSSSGRGHYGYNEQFF	TGTGCCAGCAGCTCATCGGGCAGGGGGCACTATGGCTACAATGAGCAGTTCTTC
TRBV20-1	TRBD1	.	TRBJ2-5	CSATDRGGAGTQYF	TGCAGTGCTACCGACAGGGGTGGTGCGGGGACCCAGTACTTC
TRBV5-1	.	many	TRBJ2-3	CASSSGTYSTDTQYF	TGCGCCAGCAGCTCCGGGACTTATAGCACAGATACGCAGTATTTT
TRBV9	.	few	TRBJ2-1	CASSEDPSRNEQFF	TGTGCCAGCAGCGAAGACCCAAGCCGGAATGAGCAGTTCTTC
TRBV6-2/TRBV6-3	.	many	TRBJ1-1	CASSSLQGRGPEAFF	TGTGCCAGCAGTTCCCTACAGGGTAGGGGACCTGAAGCTTTCTTT
TRBV4-2	TRBD1	many	TRBJ2-5	CASSQVTGQGKETQYF	TGTGCCAGCAGCCAAGTCACGGGACAGGGGAAAGAGACCCAGTACTTC
TRBV29-1	TRBD1	once	TRBJ1-1	CSVETGRRNTEAFF	TGCAGCGTCGAGACAGGGCGACGGAACACTGAAGCTTTCTTT
TRBV3-1	TRBD1	.	TRBJ2-7	CASSHYPGGLGEQYF	TGTGCCAGCAGCCATTACCCAGGGGGCCTGGGCGAGCAGTACTTC
TRBV12-3/TRBV12-4	.	many	TRBJ1-5	CASSLALSQPQHF	TGTGCCAGCAGTTTGGCCCTCAGTCAGCCCCAGCATTTT
TRBV5-1	TRBD1	.	TRBJ2-7	CASSKKTGAEQYF	TGCGCCAGCAGCAAAAAGACAGGGGCCGAGCAGTACTTC
TRBV20-1	.	.	TRBJ2-1	CSAAKTGHGNEQFF	TGCAGTGCAGCTAAGACAGGTCATGGGAATGAGCAGTTCTTC
TRBV5-1	TRBD1	once	TRBJ2-5	CASSLALAGGLVKVGETQYF	TGCGCCAGCAGCTTGGCTTTGGCAGGGGGCCTAGTAAAAGTTGGGGAGACCCAGTACTTC
TRBV15	TRBD2	many	TRBJ2-3	CATSARLAGGTDTQYF	TGTGCCACCAGCGCTAGGCTAGCGGGAGGAACAGATACGCAGTATTTT
TRBV10-3	TRBD2	.	TRBJ2-1	CAISATSGSGNEQFF	TGTGCCATCAGTGCTACTAGCGGGAGCGGCAATGAGCAGTTCTTC
TRBV7-6	.	.	TRBJ1-5	CASSLGAREPQHF	TGTGCCAGCAGCTTAGGAGCGAGGGAGCCCCAGCATTTT